This is a list of T cell receptor beta chains from one sample in a study of blood T cell repertoires in COVID-19. TCRdb's table, derived via immunoSEQ multiplex PCR, lists solely in-frame clones and lacks some. The table records 65,000 to 80,000 clones, around 87% of them present only once. The sample was peripheral blood. These TCRs come from a man aged 50 to 60 with active COVID-19. Both conserved end residues are part of each CDR3. The D gene is left open where the match is weak. Size is stated for part of the rows, as once, few or many counts, or as a class when the clone is expanded.

D	size	V	J	DNA	CDR3
.	once	TRBV9	TRBJ2-1	TGTGCCAGCAGCGCCCTAGCGTTCTCAGGTGAGCAGTTCTTC	CASSALAFSGEQFF
TRBD2	.	TRBV7-2	TRBJ2-7	TGTGCCAGCAGCTTAGTAGCGGGAGCCTACGAGCAGTACTTC	CASSLVAGAYEQYF
TRBD1	many	TRBV4-3	TRBJ1-6	TGCGCCAGCAGCCAAGAGCAGGGGGCTTTTTATAATTCACCCCTCCACTTT	CASSQEQGAFYNSPLHF
.	.	TRBV25-1	TRBJ2-7	TGTGCCAGCAGTGGATACAGGGAACCCTACGAGCAGTACTTC	CASSGYREPYEQYF
.	.	TRBV27	TRBJ2-3	TGTGCCAGCAGTTTTTACAGTAACACAGATACGCAGTATTTT	CASSFYSNTDTQYF
TRBD1	.	TRBV19	TRBJ1-1	TGTGCCAGTAGTATGGACAGGTTAATGAACACTGAAGCTTTCTTT	CASSMDRLMNTEAFF
.	once	TRBV5-1	TRBJ1-1	TGCGCCAGCAGCTCCGGACTGCAGAACACTGAAGCTTTCTTT	CASSSGLQNTEAFF
TRBD2	.	TRBV7-9	TRBJ2-7	TGTGCCAGCAGCCTTAGCGGGAGGGGCTACGAGCAGTACTTC	CASSLSGRGYEQYF
TRBD1	.	TRBV7-2	TRBJ2-5	TGTGCCAGCAGCTTGGGGACAGGGAAAGGGCAAGAGACCCAGTACTTC	CASSLGTGKGQETQYF
TRBD1	.	TRBV6-1	TRBJ2-2	TGTGCCAGCAGTGAATTGACAGGGGGCCTCGTCGGGGAGCTGTTTTTT	CASSELTGGLVGELFF
TRBD1	.	TRBV28	TRBJ1-3	TGTGCCAGCAGTTTATGGGTATCGGGACAGTCCCCTGGAAACACCATATATTTT	CASSLWVSGQSPGNTIYF